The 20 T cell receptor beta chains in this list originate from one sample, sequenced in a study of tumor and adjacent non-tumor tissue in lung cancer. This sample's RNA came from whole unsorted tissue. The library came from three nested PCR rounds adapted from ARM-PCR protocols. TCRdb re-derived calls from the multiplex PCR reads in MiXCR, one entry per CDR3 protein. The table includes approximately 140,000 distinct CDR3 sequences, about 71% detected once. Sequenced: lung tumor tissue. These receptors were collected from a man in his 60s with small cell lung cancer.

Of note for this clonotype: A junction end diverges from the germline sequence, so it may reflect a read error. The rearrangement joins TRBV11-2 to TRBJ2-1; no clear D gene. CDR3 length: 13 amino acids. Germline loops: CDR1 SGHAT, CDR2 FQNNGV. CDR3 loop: CASIFVLNIEEFF. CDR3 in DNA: TGTGCCAGCATCTTCGTGCTCAACATTGAGGAGTTCTTC. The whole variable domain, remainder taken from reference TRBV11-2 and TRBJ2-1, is EAGVAQSPRYKIIEKRQSVAFWCNPISGHATLYWYQQILGQGPKLLIQFQNNGVVDDSQLPKDRFSAERLKGVDSTLKIQPAKLEDSAVYLCASIFVLNIEEFFGPGTRLTVL.

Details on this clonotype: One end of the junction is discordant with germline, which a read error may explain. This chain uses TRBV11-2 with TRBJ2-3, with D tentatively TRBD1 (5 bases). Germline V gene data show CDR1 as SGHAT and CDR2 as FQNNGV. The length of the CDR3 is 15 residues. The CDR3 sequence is CTSSLRGRNTDTQYF. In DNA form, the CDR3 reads TGTACCAGCAGCTTAAGGGGAAGGAACACAGATACGCAGTATTTT.

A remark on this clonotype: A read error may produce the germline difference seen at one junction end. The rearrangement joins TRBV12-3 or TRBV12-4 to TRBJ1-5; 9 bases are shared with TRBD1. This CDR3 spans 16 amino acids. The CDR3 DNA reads TGTGCCACGAGAGGAACAGGGGGCAATAGCAATCAGTCCCAGCATTTT. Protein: CATRGTGGNSNQSQHF.

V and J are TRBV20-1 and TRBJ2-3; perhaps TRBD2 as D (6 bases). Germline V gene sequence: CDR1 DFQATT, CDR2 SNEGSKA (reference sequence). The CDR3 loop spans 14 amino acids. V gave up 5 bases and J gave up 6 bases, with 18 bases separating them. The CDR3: CSARLPGTHDTQYF. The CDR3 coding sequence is TGCAGTGCTCGTCTCCCCGGGACTCACGATACGCAGTATTTT.

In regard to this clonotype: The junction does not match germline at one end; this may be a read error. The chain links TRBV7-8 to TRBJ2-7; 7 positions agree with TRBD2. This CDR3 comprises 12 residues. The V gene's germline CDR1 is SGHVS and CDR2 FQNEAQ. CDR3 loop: CASSLRDYEQNF. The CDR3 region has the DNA TGTGCCAGCAGCTTACGGGACTACGAGCAGAACTTC. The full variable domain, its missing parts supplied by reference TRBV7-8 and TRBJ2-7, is GAGVSQSPRYKVAKRGQDVALRCDPISGHVSLFWYQQALGQGPEFLTYFQNEAQLDKSGLPSDRFFAERPEGSVSTLKIQRTQQEDSAVYLCASSLRDYEQNFGPGTRLTVT.

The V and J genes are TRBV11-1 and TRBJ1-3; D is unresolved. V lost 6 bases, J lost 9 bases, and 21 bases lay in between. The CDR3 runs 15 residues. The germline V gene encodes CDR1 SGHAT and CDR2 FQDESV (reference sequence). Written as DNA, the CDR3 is TGTGCCAGCAGTCCAACGGTTGGAGTTGTTACCACCATATATTTT. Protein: CASSPTVGVVTTIYF.

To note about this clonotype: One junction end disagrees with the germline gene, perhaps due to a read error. DNA of the CDR3: TGTGCCAGCAGCTGTACTGCGCCAGATACGCAGTATTTC. It specifies CASSCTAPDTQYF. This chain links TRBV11-3 with TRBJ2-3; unclear D gene. Germline CDR1 SGHNT, CDR2 YENEEA. This CDR3 region has 13 residues.

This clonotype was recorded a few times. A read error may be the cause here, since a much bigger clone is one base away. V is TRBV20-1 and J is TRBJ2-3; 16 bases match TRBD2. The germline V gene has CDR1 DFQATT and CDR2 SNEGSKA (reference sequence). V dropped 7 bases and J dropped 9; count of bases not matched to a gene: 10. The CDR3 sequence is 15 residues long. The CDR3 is CSGVGTSGRAQTQYF. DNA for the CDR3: TGCAGTGGGGTTGGGACTAGCGGGAGGGCCCAGACGCAGTATTTT.

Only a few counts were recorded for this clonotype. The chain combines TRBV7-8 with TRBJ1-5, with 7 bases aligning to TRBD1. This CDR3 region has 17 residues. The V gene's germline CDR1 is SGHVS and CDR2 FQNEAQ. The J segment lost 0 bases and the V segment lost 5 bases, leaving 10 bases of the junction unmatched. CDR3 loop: CASSAYLTGFSNQPQHF. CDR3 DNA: TGTGCCAGCAGCGCATACTTGACAGGGTTTAGCAATCAGCCCCAGCATTTT.

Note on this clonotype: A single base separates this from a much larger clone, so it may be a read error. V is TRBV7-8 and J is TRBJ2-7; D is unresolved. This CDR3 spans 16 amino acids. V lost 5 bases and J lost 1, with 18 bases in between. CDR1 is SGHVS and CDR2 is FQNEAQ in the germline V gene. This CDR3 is CASSIEGLGSSYEQYV. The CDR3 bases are TGTGCCAGCAGCATAGAAGGGCTTGGTAGTTCCTACGAGCAGTACGTC.

This CDR3 reads CSAIKPLTGVIDTQYF. Written as DNA, the CDR3 is TGCAGTGCTATAAAACCACTAACGGGAGTCATAGATACGCAGTATTTT. This chain uses TRBV20-1 with TRBJ2-3, with D possibly being TRBD2 (6 bases). V was pared by 4 bases and J by 5 bases, with 22 bases between. Per the germline V gene, CDR1 is DFQATT and CDR2 is SNEGSKA (reference sequence). The CDR3 totals 16 residues.

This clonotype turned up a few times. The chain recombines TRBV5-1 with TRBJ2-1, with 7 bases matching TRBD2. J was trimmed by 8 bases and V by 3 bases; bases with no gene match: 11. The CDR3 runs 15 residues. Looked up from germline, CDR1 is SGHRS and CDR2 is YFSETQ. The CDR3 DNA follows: TGCGCCAGCAGCTACAGACTAGCTGGATTCCATGAGCAGTTCTTC. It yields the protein CASSYRLAGFHEQFF.

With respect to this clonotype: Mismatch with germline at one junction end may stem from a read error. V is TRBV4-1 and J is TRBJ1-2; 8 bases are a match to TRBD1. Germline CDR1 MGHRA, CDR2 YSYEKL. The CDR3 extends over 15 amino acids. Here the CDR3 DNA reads TGCGCCAGCAGCCCAGGAAGGCAGGGGGCGGGTGGCTACATCTTC. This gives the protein CASSPGRQGAGGYIF.

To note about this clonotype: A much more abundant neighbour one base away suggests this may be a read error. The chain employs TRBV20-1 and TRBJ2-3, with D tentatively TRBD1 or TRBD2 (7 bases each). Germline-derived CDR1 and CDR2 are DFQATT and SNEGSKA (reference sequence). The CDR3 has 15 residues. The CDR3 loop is CGAGDRESGRGTQYF. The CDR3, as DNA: TGCGGTGCGGGGGACAGAGAGTCGGGTAGGGGTACGCAGTATTTT.

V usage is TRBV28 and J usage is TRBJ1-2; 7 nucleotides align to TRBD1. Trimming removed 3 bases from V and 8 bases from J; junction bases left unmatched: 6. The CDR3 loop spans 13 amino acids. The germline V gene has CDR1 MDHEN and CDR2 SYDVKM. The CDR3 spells CASSLGNRGGYTF. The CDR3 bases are TGTGCCAGCAGTTTGGGGAACAGGGGCGGCTACACCTTC.

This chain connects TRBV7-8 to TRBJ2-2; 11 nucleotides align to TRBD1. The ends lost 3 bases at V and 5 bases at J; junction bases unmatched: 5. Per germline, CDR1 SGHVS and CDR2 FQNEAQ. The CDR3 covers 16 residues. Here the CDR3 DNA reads TGTGCCAGCAGCTTCCGGACAGGGGGCTATACCGGGGAGCTGTTTTTT. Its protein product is CASSFRTGGYTGELFF.

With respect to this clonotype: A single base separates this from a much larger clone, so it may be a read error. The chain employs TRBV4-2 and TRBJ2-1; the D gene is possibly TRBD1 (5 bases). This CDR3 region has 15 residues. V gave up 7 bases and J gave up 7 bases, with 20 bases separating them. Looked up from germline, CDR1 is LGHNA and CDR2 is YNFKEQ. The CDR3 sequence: CASNPQGQMGNEQFF. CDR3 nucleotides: TGTGCCAGCAACCCTCAGGGCCAAATGGGGAATGAGCAGTTCTTC.

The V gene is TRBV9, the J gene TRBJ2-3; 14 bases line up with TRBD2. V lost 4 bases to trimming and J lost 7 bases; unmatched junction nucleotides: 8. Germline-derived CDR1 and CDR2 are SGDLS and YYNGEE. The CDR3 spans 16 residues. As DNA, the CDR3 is TGTGCCAGCAGCCCTGGGACTAGCGGGAGTTTAAATACGCAGTATTTT. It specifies CASSPGTSGSLNTQYF.

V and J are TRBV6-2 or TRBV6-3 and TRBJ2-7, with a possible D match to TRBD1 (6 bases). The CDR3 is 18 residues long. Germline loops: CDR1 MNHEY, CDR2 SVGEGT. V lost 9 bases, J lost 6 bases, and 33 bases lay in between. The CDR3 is CARHPYISPGTSMGEQYV. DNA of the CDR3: TGTGCCAGACACCCTTACATCTCCCCAGGGACATCGATGGGCGAGCAGTACGTC.

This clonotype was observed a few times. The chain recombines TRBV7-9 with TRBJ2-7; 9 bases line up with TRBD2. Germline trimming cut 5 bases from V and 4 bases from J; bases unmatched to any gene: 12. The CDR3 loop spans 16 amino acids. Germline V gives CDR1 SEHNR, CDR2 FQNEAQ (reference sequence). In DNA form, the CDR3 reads TGTGCCAGCAGCCCTCATCTAGGCGGGAGGGCGTACGAGCAGTACTTC. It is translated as CASSPHLGGRAYEQYF.